This TCR beta chain was recorded in a study of OX40 agonist ivuxolimab in advanced cancers. The germline gives CDR1 KGHSH, CDR2 LQKENI. There are 14 residues in the CDR3. V trimming: 8 bases; J trimming: 2 bases; junction bases outside the gene matches: 4. The repertoire was sequenced with immunoSEQ multiplex PCR; TCRdb's copy has only in-frame clones and lacks some. The sample holds nearly 95,000 clones, approximately 94% seen once. Study-wide findings and caveats: At 0.1 to 3.0 mg/kg, clonal expansion of CD4+ and CD8+ blood T cells had occurred by week 6. Specificity for antigen went undetermined in the expanded peripheral T cells.

Blood specimens came from baseline, cycle 4 day 1, and cycle 7 day 1. Remarks on this clone: Its matching antigen is unknown.

The sequenced sample was CD4+ or CD8+ T cells sorted from blood, obtained in a trial of the OX40 agonist ivuxolimab. The clonotype was recovered from an adult with an advanced solid tumor such as melanoma, head and neck, liver or kidney cancer. The chain combines TRBV18 with TRBJ2-2; 8 nucleotides agree with TRBD1. The CDR3 loop reads CASLDRGNTGELFF. DNA of the CDR3: TGTGCCAGCCTCGACAGGGGTAACACCGGGGAGCTGTTTTTT. Full variable domain (outside the CDR3, taken from reference TRBV18 and TRBJ2-2): NAGVMQNPRHLVRRRGQEARLRCSPMKGHSHVYWYRQLPEEGLKFMVYLQKENIIDESGMPKERFSAEFPKEGPSILRIQQVVRGDSAAYFCASLDRGNTGELFFGEGSRLTVL.